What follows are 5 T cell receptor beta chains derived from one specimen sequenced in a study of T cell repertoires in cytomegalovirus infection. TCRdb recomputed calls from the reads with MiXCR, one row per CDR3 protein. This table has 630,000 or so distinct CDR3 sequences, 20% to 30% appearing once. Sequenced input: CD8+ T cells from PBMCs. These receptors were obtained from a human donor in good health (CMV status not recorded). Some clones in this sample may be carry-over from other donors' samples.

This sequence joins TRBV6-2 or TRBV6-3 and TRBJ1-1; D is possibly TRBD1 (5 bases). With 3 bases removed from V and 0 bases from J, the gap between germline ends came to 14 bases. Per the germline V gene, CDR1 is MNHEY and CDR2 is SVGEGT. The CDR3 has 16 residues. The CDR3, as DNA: TGTGCCAGCAGTTATTCCACAGGCGGCATGAACACTGAAGCTTTCTTT. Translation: CASSYSTGGMNTEAFF.

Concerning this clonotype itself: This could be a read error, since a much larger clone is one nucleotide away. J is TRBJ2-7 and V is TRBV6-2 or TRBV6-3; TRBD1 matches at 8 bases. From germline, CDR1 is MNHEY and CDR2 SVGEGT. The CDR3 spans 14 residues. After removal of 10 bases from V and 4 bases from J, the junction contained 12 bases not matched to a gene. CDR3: CANSRGQVPYEQYF. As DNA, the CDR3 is TGTGCCAACAGCCGGGGACAGGTCCCTTACGAGCAGTACTTC.

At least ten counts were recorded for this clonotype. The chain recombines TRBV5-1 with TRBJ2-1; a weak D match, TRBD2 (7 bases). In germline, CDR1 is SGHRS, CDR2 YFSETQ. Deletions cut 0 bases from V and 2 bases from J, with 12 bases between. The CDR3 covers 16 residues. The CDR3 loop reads CASSLGAGATYNEQFF. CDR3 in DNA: TGCGCCAGCAGCTTGGGCGCGGGGGCAACCTACAATGAGCAGTTCTTC.

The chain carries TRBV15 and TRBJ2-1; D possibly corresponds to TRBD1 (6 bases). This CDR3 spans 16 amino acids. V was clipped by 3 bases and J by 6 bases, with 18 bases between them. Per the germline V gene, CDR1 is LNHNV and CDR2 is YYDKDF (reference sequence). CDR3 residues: CATSSHGDTLGNEQFF. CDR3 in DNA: TGTGCCACCAGCAGCCATGGGGACACCCTGGGCAATGAGCAGTTCTTC.

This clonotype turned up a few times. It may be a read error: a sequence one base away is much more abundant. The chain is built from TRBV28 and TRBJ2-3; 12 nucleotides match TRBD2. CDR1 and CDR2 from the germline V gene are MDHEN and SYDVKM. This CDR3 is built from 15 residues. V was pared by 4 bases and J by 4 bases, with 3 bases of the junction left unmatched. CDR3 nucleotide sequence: TGTGCCAGCAGTTCCTCTAGCGGGGGGGCAGATACGCAGTATTTT. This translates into CASSSSSGGADTQYF. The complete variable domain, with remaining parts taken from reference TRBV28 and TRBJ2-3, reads DVKVTQSSRYLVKRTGEKVFLECVQDMDHENMFWYRQDPGLGLRLIYFSYDVKMKEKGDIPEGYSVSREKKERFSLILESASTNQTSMYLCASSSSSGGADTQYFGPGTRLTVL.